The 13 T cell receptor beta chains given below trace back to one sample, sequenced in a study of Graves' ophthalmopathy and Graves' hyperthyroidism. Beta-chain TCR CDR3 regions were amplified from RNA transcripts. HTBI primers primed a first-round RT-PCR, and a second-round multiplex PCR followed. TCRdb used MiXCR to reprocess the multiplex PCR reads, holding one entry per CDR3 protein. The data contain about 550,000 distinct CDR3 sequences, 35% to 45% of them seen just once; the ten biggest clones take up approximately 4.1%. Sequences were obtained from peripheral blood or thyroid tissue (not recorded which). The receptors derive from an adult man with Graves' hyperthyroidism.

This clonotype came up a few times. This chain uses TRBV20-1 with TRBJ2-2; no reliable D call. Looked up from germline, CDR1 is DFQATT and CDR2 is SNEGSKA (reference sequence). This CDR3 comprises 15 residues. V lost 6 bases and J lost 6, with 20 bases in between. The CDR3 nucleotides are TGCAGTGCCCATGGGTCCACTCTGGGCTCCGGGGAGCTGTTTTTT. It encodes CSAHGSTLGSGELFF.

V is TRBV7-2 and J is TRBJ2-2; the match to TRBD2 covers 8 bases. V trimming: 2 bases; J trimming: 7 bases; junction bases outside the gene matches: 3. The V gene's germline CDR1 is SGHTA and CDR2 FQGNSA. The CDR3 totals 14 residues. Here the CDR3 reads CASSLIGGVGELFF. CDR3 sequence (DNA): TGTGCCAGCAGCTTAATCGGGGGGGTCGGGGAGCTGTTTTTT.

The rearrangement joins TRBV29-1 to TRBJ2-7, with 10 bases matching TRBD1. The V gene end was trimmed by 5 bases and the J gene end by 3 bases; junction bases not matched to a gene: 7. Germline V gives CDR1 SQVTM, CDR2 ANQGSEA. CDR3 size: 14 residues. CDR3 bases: TGCAGCGTTCGCGGGGGGACAGGGGACTACGAGCAGTACTTC. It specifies CSVRGGTGDYEQYF.

Here the CDR3 reads CASSPGPAYEQYF. The CDR3 DNA follows: TGTGCCAGTAGCCCGGGACCTGCCTACGAGCAGTACTTC. This chain connects TRBV19 to TRBJ2-7; D is tentatively TRBD1 or TRBD2 (5 bases each). From germline, CDR1 is LNHDA and CDR2 SQIVND (reference sequence). The V gene lost 6 bases and the J gene lost 2 bases, with 11 bases spanning the gap. The CDR3 runs to 13 residues.

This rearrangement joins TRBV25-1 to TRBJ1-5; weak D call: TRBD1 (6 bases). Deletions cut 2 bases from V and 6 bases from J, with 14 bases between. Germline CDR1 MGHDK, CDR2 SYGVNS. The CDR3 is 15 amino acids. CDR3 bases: TGTGCCAGCAGTGAACTACAGGGAAGAGGTCAGCCCCAGCATTTT. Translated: CASSELQGRGQPQHF.

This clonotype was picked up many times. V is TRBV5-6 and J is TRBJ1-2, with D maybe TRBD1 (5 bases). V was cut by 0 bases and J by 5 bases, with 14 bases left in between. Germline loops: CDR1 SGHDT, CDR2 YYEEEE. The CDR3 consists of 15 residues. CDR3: CASSLAGRREYGYTF. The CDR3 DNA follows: TGTGCCAGCAGCTTGGCGGGGCGCCGAGAATATGGCTACACCTTC.

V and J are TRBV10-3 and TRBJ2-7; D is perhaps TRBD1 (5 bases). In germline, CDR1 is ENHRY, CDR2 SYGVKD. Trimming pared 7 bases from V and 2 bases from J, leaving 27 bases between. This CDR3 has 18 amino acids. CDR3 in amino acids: CAINPSTPGPGLPYEQYF. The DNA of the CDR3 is TGTGCCATCAATCCTTCCACCCCCGGCCCAGGGCTCCCCTACGAGCAGTACTTC.

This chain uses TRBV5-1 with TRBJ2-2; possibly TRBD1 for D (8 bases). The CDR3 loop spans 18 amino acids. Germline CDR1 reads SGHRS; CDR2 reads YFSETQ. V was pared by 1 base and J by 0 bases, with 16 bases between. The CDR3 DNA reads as TGCGCCAGCAGCTTGCCAGGGGGCGGGAGCCCGAACACCGGGGAGCTGTTTTTT. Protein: CASSLPGGGSPNTGELFF. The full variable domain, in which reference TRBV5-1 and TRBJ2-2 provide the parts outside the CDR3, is KAGVTQTPRYLIKTRGQQVTLSCSPISGHRSVSWYQQTPGQGLQFLFEYFSETQRNKGNFPGRFSGRQFSNSRSEMNVSTLELGDSALYLCASSLPGGGSPNTGELFFGEGSRLTVL.

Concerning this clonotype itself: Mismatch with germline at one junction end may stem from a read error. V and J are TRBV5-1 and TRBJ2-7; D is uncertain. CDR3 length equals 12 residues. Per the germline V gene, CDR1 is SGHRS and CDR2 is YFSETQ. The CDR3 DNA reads TGTGCCAGCAGCTTGCAATTCTCCGAGCAGTACTTC. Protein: CASSLQFSEQYF. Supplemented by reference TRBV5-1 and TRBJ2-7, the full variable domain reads KAGVTQTPRYLIKTRGQQVTLSCSPISGHRSVSWYQQTPGQGLQFLFEYFSETQRNKGNFPGRFSGRQFSNSRSEMNVSTLELGDSALYLCASSLQFSEQYFGPGTRLTVT.

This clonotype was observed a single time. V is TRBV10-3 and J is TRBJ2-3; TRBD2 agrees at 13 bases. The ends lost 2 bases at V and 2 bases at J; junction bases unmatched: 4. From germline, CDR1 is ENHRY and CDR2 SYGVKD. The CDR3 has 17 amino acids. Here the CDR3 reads CAISEPGLAGVTDTQYF. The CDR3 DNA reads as TGTGCCATCAGTGAGCCCGGACTAGCGGGGGTCACAGATACGCAGTATTTT.

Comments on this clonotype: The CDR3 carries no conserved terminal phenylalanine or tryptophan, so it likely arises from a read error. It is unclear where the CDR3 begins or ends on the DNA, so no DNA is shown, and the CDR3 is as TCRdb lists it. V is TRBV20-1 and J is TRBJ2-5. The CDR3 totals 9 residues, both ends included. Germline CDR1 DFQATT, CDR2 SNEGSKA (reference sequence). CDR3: CSARDPGTS.

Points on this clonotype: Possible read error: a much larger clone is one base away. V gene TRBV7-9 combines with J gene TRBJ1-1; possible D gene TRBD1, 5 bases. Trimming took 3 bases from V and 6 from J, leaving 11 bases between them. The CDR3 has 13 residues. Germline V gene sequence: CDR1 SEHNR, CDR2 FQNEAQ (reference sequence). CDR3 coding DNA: TGTGCCAGCAGCTTTACAGGTATAGCTGAAGCTTTCTTT. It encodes CASSFTGIAEAFF.

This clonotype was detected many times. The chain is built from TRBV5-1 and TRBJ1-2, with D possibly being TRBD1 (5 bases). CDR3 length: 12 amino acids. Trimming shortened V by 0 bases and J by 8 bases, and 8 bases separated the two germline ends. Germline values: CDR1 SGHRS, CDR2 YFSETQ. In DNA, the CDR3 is TGCGCCAGCAGCTTGGACAGGTCGGGCTACACCTTC. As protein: CASSLDRSGYTF.